The next 17 T cell receptor beta chains were all read from a single sample in a study of T cells in Graves' hyperthyroidism and ophthalmopathy. Amplified TCR beta CDR3 regions derived from RNA transcripts. HTBI primers were the set used in a first-round RT-PCR of the TCR CDR3. TCRdb passed the multiplex PCR reads through MiXCR, listing each CDR3 protein once. This sample has under 450,000 distinct CDR3 sequences; approximately 13% occur once, and the top ten carry 20%. Sequencing was done on a sample of blood. Source of these receptors: a man aged 30-40 years with Graves' hyperthyroidism that later progressed to Graves' ophthalmopathy.

This clonotype has at least ten counts. The V and J genes are TRBV30 and TRBJ2-7; 8 positions match TRBD1. The CDR3 contains 14 residues. The germline CDR1 and CDR2 sequences are GTSNPN and SVGIG (reference sequence). Trimming removed 2 bases from V and 1 base from J; junction bases left unmatched: 4. The CDR3 sequence is CAWSKTGASYEQYF. The CDR3 coding sequence is TGTGCCTGGAGTAAGACAGGGGCTTCCTACGAGCAGTACTTC.

In the case of this clonotype: The germline gene is not matched at one end of the junction; a read error may be the cause. V and J are TRBV6-5 and TRBJ2-3; TRBD1 might be the D (6 bases). Germline CDR1 and CDR2: MNHEY and SVGAGI. This CDR3 region has 15 residues. The CDR3 coding sequence is TGTCCCAGCAGTTACGGGGACACCTCCACAGATACGCAGTATTTT. Amino acid sequence: CPSSYGDTSTDTQYF.

The V call is TRBV20-1, the J call TRBJ2-1, with TRBD2 identical over 12 bases. Trimming at V came to 2 bases and at J to 12 bases, leaving 5 bases not matched to a gene. The germline gives CDR1 DFQATT, CDR2 SNEGSKA (reference sequence). The CDR3 contains 13 residues. In nucleotides, the CDR3 is TGCAGTGCTAGACTACTAGCGGGGGGTGTGCAGTTCTTC. Translating it yields CSARLLAGGVQFF.

This clonotype was seen a handful of times. The V and J genes are TRBV5-1 and TRBJ2-1; no firm D call. Trimming stripped 1 base from V and 5 bases from J, with 10 bases between. This CDR3 comprises 14 residues. The germline CDR1 and CDR2 sequences are SGHRS and YFSETQ. Here the CDR3 DNA reads TGCGCCAGCAGCTTGATTTGGCAGGACAATGAGCAGTTCTTC. It specifies CASSLIWQDNEQFF. Looking up the rest from reference TRBV5-1 and TRBJ2-1 gives the full variable domain: KAGVTQTPRYLIKTRGQQVTLSCSPISGHRSVSWYQQTPGQGLQFLFEYFSETQRNKGNFPGRFSGRQFSNSRSEMNVSTLELGDSALYLCASSLIWQDNEQFFGPGTRLTVL.

This clonotype was observed at least ten times. The chain employs TRBV11-2 and TRBJ1-2; D is unresolved. V was pared by 0 bases and J by 8 bases, with 10 bases between. Germline CDR1 reads SGHAT; CDR2 reads FQNNGV. The CDR3 runs to 13 residues. CDR3 sequence: CASSLDRTRGYTF. In DNA form, the CDR3 reads TGTGCCAGCAGCTTAGACCGGACGCGAGGCTACACCTTC.

This clonotype has only a few counts. V and J are TRBV5-5 and TRBJ2-1; tentative D call: TRBD1 (5 bases). The V and J ends lost 4 bases and 6 bases respectively, with 17 bases between them. This CDR3 is 15 amino acids long. Germline-derived CDR1 and CDR2 are SGHKS and YYEKEE (reference sequence). The DNA of the CDR3 is TGTGCCAGCAGCCTTGGCCCAGGGTCTCTCAATGAGCAGTTCTTC. Translating it yields CASSLGPGSLNEQFF.

This chain links TRBV6-1 with TRBJ1-6; TRBD1 matches at 7 bases. Germline V lookup: CDR1 MNHNS, CDR2 SASEGT. CDR3 length: 15 amino acids. The CDR3 DNA reads TGTCCGAGAGGGACAGAAGGCTCCTATAATTCACCCCTCCACTTT. Amino acids: CPRGTEGSYNSPLHF.

This clonotype was seen ten or more times. This chain links TRBV11-2 with TRBJ1-6; D uncertain. The CDR3 loop spans 15 amino acids. Germline loops: CDR1 SGHAT, CDR2 FQNNGV. V lost 3 bases, J lost 5 bases, and 11 bases lay in between. For the CDR3, the DNA is TGTGCCAGCAGCTTGACGGGTACCAATAATTCACCCCTCCACTTT. Translated, it gives CASSLTGTNNSPLHF.

The chain employs TRBV4-1 and TRBJ2-3; 10 positions agree with TRBD2. V shed 2 bases, J shed 0 bases, and the junction held 2 bases outside the gene matches. Germline CDR1 MGHRA, CDR2 YSYEKL. This CDR3 has 16 amino acids. The CDR3 is CASSQPLAGSTDTQYF. CDR3 bases: TGCGCCAGCAGCCAACCACTAGCGGGGAGCACAGATACGCAGTATTTT.

The rearrangement uses TRBV5-1 and TRBJ2-5; TRBD1 might be the D (5 bases). Germline V gene lookup returns CDR1 SGHRS and CDR2 YFSETQ. The V end lost 0 bases, the J end lost 1 base, and 10 bases lay between the germline ends. The CDR3 loop spans 15 amino acids. In DNA form, the CDR3 reads TGCGCCAGCAGCTTGGCCTTACAGGCCCAAGAGACCCAGTACTTC. This translates into CASSLALQAQETQYF. Full variable domain (remainder filled in from reference TRBV5-1 and TRBJ2-5): KAGVTQTPRYLIKTRGQQVTLSCSPISGHRSVSWYQQTPGQGLQFLFEYFSETQRNKGNFPGRFSGRQFSNSRSEMNVSTLELGDSALYLCASSLALQAQETQYFGPGTRLLVL.

The J gene is TRBJ1-2, the V gene TRBV4-1, with a weak D call TRBD1 (5 bases). CDR3 length: 14 amino acids. The V and J ends lost 1 base and 8 bases respectively, with 14 bases between them. Looked up from germline, CDR1 is MGHRA and CDR2 is YSYEKL. The CDR3 nucleotides are TGCGCCAGCAGCCAAGGGGACTTCAGGATCGGCTACACCTTC. It is translated as CASSQGDFRIGYTF.

This clonotype was seen at least ten times. The gene calls are TRBV2 and TRBJ1-6; D ambiguous. Germline-derived CDR1 and CDR2 are SNHLY and FYNNEI. V dropped 5 bases and J dropped 6 bases, with 11 bases sitting between them. The CDR3 has 14 residues. The CDR3 spells CASSTGLLNSPLHF. CDR3 DNA: TGTGCCAGCAGTACGGGCCTCCTTAATTCACCCCTCCACTTT. Full variable domain (remainder filled in from reference TRBV2 and TRBJ1-6): EPEVTQTPSHQVTQMGQEVILRCVPISNHLYFYWYRQILGQKVEFLVSFYNNEISEKSEIFDDQFSVERPDGSNFTLKIRSTKLEDSAMYFCASSTGLLNSPLHFGNGTRLTVT.

The chain joins TRBV28 to TRBJ1-5, with D unclear. The germline V gene encodes CDR1 MDHEN and CDR2 SYDVKM. The CDR3 is 15 amino acids. With 4 bases removed from V and 1 base from J, the gap between germline ends came to 11 bases. CDR3 sequence reads: CASSYFTGSNQPQHF. For the CDR3, the DNA is TGTGCCAGCAGTTACTTTACGGGGAGCAATCAGCCCCAGCATTTT.

This clonotype has ten or more counts. The chain recombines TRBV20-1 with TRBJ1-2; D remains ambiguous. The CDR3 runs 14 residues. Trimming took off 5 bases at V and 2 bases at J, with 15 bases between the two ends. Germline CDR1 DFQATT, CDR2 SNEGSKA (reference sequence). CDR3 amino acids: CSAPRMGPNYGYTF. The CDR3, as DNA: TGCAGTGCTCCCCGAATGGGCCCAAACTATGGCTACACCTTC.

V gene TRBV7-9 combines with J gene TRBJ1-4; no clear D. The CDR3 has 15 amino acids. Germline values: CDR1 SEHNR, CDR2 FQNEAQ (reference sequence). V was pared by 2 bases and J by 7 bases, with 14 bases between. The CDR3 nucleotides are TGTGCCAGCAGCTTAAAAGTTTATCGGATTGAAAAACTGTTTTTT. It is translated as CASSLKVYRIEKLFF.

This clonotype was counted a few times. The chain links TRBV6-1 to TRBJ1-2; D not certain. This CDR3 contains 14 residues. Trimming pared 8 bases from V and 2 bases from J, leaving 15 bases between. CDR1 and CDR2 from the germline V gene are MNHNS and SASEGT. This CDR3 is CASLSPGLNYGYTF. CDR3 nucleotides: TGTGCCAGCCTTTCCCCCGGTCTCAACTATGGCTACACCTTC.

This clonotype came up a few times. V is TRBV24-1 and J is TRBJ2-3, with 10 bases that match TRBD2. CDR1 and CDR2 from the germline V gene are KGHDR and SFDVKD. Trimming removed 4 bases from V and 2 bases from J; junction bases left unmatched: 5. CDR3 length: 16 amino acids. The CDR3: CATSDAGTSATDTQYF. CDR3 in DNA: TGTGCCACCAGTGACGCCGGGACTAGCGCCACAGATACGCAGTATTTT.